The sequence of this T cell receptor (beta chain) was determined in a study of CD8+ T cells in alopecia areata. Germline V gene lookup returns CDR1 SGHRS and CDR2 YFSETQ. The CDR3 loop spans 14 amino acids. Trimming cost V 0 bases and J 5 bases, with 11 bases left between them. For this clone: Its antigen is still unknown.

Points from the study as a whole: Resident alphabeta T-cell populations of normal skin are likewise subject to sequencing in scalp samples. TCR sharing was clearer in mice than between patients, perhaps partly owing to patient HLA diversity. The study found higher clonality in lesional than normal scalp, especially in alopecia totalis/universalis.

Extraction of RNA preceded its reverse transcription into cDNA, which served as the sequencing template. Clones were read by immunoSEQ multiplex PCR, and TCRdb kept only the in-frame ones, dropping some. The sample records some 110,000 clones, roughly 69% being singletons. Sorted out of PBMCs were CD4+ T cells and CD8+ T cells. The specimen was CD4+ T cells sorted from blood. The chain couples TRBV5-1 to TRBJ1-1; D might be TRBD1 (6 bases). The TCR originated in a human donor in good health. The CDR3 bases are TGCGCCAGCAGCTTGGGGGGGCGAAGTACTGAAGCTTTCTTT. Protein sequence: CASSLGGRSTEAFF.